This TCR beta chain was sequenced in a study of beta chain features in type 1 diabetes. Sequencing targeted expressed TCRB transcripts, as all isolated RNA had been reverse transcribed. Method: immunoSEQ multiplex PCR; TCRdb's copy keeps in-frame clones and lacks some. The repertoire has about 620,000 clones, roughly 15% of them found once; the top ten carry about 0.097%. This clone was counted a few times. Its cognate antigen is unknown. Researchers reported sorting CD4+ naive, central memory, regulatory and stem cell-like memory cells via CD45RO/CCR7/CD25/CD127/CD95/CD27. Germline V lookup: CDR1 MDHEN, CDR2 SYDVKM. Trimming stripped 5 bases from V and 0 bases from J, with 5 bases between. The CDR3 totals 14 residues. Study conclusions and caveats: Whether HLA type affects TCRB rearrangement stayed undetermined in the present work. People with Type 1 diabetes carried modestly yet significantly shorter TCRB CDR3s in all four CD4+ subsets.

The rearrangement uses TRBV28 and TRBJ2-6; weak D call: TRBD2 (5 bases). The TCR was taken from a man aged 18 to 30 in good health. The sequencing input was naive CD4+ T cells from blood. CDR3 protein: CASSTSSGANVLTF. The CDR3 DNA is TGTGCCAGCAGTACTAGCTCTGGGGCCAACGTCCTGACTTTC. The entire variable domain, with the rest obtained from reference TRBV28 and TRBJ2-6, is as follows: DVKVTQSSRYLVKRTGEKVFLECVQDMDHENMFWYRQDPGLGLRLIYFSYDVKMKEKGDIPEGYSVSREKKERFSLILESASTNQTSMYLCASSTSSGANVLTFGAGSRLTVL.